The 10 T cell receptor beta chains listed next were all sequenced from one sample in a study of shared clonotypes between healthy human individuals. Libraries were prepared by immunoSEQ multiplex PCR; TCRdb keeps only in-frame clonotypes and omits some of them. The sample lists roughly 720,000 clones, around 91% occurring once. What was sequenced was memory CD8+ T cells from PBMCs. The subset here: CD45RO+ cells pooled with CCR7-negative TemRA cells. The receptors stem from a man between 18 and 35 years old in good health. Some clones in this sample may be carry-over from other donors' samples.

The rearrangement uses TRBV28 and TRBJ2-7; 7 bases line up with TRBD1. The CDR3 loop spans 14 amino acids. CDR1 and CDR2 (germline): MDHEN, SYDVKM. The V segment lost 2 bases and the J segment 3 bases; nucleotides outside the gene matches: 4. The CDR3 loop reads CASSLVGQSYEQYF. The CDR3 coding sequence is TGTGCCAGCAGTTTAGTGGGACAGAGCTACGAGCAGTACTTC.

DNA for the CDR3: TGTGCCAGCAGTTCCGGGACAGGGTACAAACAGCCCCAGCATTTT. It yields the protein CASSSGTGYKQPQHF. The chain links TRBV28 to TRBJ1-5, with 9 bases lining up with TRBD1. The CDR3 has 15 amino acids. CDR1 is MDHEN and CDR2 is SYDVKM in the germline V gene. V was pared by 4 bases and J by 7 bases, with 8 bases of the junction left unmatched.

The CDR3 reads CASSSGGYNNEQFF. CDR3 bases: TGTGCCAGCAGCTCGGGAGGTTATAACAATGAGCAGTTCTTC. This sequence joins TRBV11-2 and TRBJ2-1; 7 bases align to TRBD2. V shed 4 bases, J shed 5 bases, and the junction held 5 bases outside the gene matches. CDR1 and CDR2 (germline): SGHAT, FQNNGV. This CDR3 contains 14 residues.

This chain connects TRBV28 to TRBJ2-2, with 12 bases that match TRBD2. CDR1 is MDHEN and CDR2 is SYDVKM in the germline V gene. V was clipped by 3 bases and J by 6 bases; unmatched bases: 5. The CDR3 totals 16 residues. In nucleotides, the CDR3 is TGTGCCAGCAGTTTCAGACTAGCGGGAGTCCCCGGGGAGCTGTTTTTT. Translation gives CASSFRLAGVPGELFF.

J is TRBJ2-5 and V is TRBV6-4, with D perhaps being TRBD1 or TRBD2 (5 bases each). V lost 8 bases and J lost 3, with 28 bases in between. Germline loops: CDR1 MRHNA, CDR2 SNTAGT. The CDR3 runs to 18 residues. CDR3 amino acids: CASSPTGRDFLGEETQYF. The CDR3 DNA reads TGTGCCAGCTCTCCTACTGGCAGGGATTTCTTGGGGGAAGAGACCCAGTACTTC.

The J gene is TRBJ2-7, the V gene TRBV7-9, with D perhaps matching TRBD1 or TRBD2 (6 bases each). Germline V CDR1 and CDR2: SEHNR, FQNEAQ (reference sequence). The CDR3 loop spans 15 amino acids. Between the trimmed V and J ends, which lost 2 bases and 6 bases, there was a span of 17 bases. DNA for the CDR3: TGTGCCAGCAGCTTATACCCGGGGGCTAGATCCGAGCAGTACTTC. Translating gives CASSLYPGARSEQYF.

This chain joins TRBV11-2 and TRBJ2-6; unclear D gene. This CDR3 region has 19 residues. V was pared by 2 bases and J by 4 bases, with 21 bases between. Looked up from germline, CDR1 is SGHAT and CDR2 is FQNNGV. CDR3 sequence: CASSLFSGPQTAGANVLTF. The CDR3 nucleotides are TGTGCCAGCAGCTTATTCTCCGGGCCCCAAACCGCCGGGGCCAACGTCCTGACTTTC.

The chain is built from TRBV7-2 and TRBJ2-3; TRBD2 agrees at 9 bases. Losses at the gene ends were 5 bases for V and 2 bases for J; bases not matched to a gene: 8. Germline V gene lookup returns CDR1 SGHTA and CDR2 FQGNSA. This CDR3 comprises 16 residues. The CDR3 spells CASSPGLAEHTDTQYF. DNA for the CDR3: TGTGCCAGCAGCCCGGGACTAGCTGAACACACAGATACGCAGTATTTT. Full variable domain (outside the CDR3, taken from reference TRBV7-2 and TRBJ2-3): GAGVSQSPSNKVTEKGKDVELRCDPISGHTALYWYRQSLGQGLEFLIYFQGNSAPDKSGLPSDRFSAERTGGSVSTLTIQRTQQEDSAVYLCASSPGLAEHTDTQYFGPGTRLTVL.

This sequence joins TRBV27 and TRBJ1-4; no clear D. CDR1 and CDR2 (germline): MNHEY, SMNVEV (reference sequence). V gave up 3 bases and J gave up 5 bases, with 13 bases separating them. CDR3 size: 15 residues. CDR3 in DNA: TGTGCCAGCAGTTTGGCGCCGTCAATCAATGAAAAACTGTTTTTT. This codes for CASSLAPSINEKLFF.

CDR3 sequence reads: CASRPIGPNSHNEQFF. The CDR3, as DNA: TGCGCCAGCAGACCCATTGGGCCAAACTCTCACAATGAGCAGTTCTTC. The rearrangement uses TRBV4-1 and TRBJ2-1; D remains unclear. V gave up 6 bases and J gave up 5 bases, with 20 bases separating them. CDR3 length equals 16 residues. The germline V gene has CDR1 MGHRA and CDR2 YSYEKL.